One TCR beta chain is described in this entry. A Seattle source enrolled patients during active infection and followed them longitudinally. Authors' data handling: Amplified reference gene primers provided the basis for estimating nucleated cell counts. Sequencing used immunoSEQ multiplex PCR; TCRdb keeps in-frame clones, though not all of them. D and trimming were read from the DNA, whereas the V and J calls and clone size are those reported in that table. The sample carries 200,000 or so clones, more than 80% recorded once. The CDR3 is made up of 12 amino acids. V was trimmed by 8 bases and J by 6 bases, leaving 13 bases between them. Germline V gives CDR1 MDHEN, CDR2 SYDVKM. These data are taken from a study of blood T cell repertoires in COVID-19.

The material sequenced was peripheral blood. The J gene is TRBJ1-2, the V gene TRBV28, with D hard to call. This TCR derives from a man between 25 and 39 years old with COVID-19, enrolled during active disease. For the CDR3, the DNA is TGTGCCAGCTCGCGGAGGGTTAATGGCTACACCTTC. It translates to CASSRRVNGYTF.